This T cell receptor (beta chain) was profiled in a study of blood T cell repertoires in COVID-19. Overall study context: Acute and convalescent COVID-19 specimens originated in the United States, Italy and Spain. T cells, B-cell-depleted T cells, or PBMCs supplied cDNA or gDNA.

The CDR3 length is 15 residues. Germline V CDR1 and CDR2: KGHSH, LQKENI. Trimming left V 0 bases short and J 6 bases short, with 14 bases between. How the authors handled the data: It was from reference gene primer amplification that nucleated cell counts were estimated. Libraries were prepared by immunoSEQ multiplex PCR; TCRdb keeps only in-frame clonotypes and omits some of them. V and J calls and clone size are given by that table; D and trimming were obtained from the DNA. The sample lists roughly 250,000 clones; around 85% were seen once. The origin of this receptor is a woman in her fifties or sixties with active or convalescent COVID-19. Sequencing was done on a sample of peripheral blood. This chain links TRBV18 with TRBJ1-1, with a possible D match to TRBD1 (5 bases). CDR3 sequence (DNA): TGTGCCAGCTCACCACCTAGCCAGGGTCGAGCTGAAGCTTTCTTT. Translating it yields CASSPPSQGRAEAFF.